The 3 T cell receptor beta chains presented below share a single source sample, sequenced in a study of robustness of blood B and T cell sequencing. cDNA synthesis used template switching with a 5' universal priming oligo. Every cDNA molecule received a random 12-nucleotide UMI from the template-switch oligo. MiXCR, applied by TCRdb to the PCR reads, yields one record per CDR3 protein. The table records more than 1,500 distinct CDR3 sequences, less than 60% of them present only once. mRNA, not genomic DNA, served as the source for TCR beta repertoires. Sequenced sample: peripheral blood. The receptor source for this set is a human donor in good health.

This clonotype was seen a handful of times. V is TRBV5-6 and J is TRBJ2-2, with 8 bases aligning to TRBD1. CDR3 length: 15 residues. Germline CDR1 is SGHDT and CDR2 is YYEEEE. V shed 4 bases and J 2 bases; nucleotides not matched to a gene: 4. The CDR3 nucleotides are TGTGCCAGCAGCCTGGGACAGGTTAACACCGGGGAGCTGTTTTTT. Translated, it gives CASSLGQVNTGELFF.

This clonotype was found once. The CDR3 DNA follows: TGTGCCACCAGTCCAGGGAAAGGAAACACCATATATTTT. It codes for CATSPGKGNTIYF. The chain employs TRBV24-1 and TRBJ1-3, with D possibly being TRBD1 (5 bases). The V gene lost 6 bases and the J gene lost 4 bases, with 9 bases spanning the gap. Germline V gene data show CDR1 as KGHDR and CDR2 as SFDVKD. CDR3 length equals 13 residues.

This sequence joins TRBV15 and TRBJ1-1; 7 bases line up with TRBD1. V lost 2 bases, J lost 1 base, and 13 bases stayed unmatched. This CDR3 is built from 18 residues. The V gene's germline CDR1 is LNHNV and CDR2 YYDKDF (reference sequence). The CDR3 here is CATSRRTGPLISNTEAFF. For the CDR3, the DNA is TGTGCCACCAGCAGAAGGACAGGCCCGTTGATTTCGAACACTGAAGCTTTCTTT. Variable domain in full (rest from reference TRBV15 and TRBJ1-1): DAMVIQNPRYQVTQFGKPVTLSCSQTLNHNVMYWYQQKSSQAPKLLFHYYDKDFNNEADTPDNFQSRRPNTSFCFLDIRSPGLGDTAMYLCATSRRTGPLISNTEAFFGQGTRLTVV.